This TCR beta chain was identified during a study of identical twins. Using its own MiXCR run on the 5' RACE reads, TCRdb lists one record per CDR3 protein. The sample holds hundreds of thousands of distinct CDR3 sequences, roughly 7% seen once. Trimming stripped 3 bases from V and 10 bases from J, with 13 bases between. There are 13 residues in the CDR3. Germline CDR1 and CDR2: SGHDN and FVKESK. Separately, the same data were catalogued under a study of yellow fever vaccine responses in identical twins.

Specimen: memory (CD45RO+) T cells sorted from blood. The sequence was collected from a woman younger than 35 in good health. This chain uses TRBV14 with TRBJ2-1; D not certain. CDR3 protein: CASSQSLFSEQFF. The CDR3 nucleotides are TGTGCCAGCAGCCAGTCTCTGTTTTCGGAGCAGTTCTTC.